This TCR beta chain was sequenced in a study of identical twins. Notes on the study in general: Because invariant MAIT and iNKT cells could be present, zero-insertion analyses could be partly confounded.

Each CDR3 protein gets one entry after TCRdb re-called the 5' RACE reads with MiXCR. The sample has some 1,600,000 distinct CDR3 sequences, 32% seen once. This clonotype was detected a few times. Its target is unknown. What was sequenced was cord blood. The source of this sequence is a newborn girl in good health.

The CDR3 DNA reads TGTGCCAGCTCACCCGGGCATGTATACATTCAGTACTTC. Protein sequence: CASSPGHVYIQYF. The chain carries TRBV18 and TRBJ2-7; no definite D call. Matching the DNA end better, TRBJ2-4 makes the J call doubtful. CDR3 size: 13 residues. CDR1 and CDR2 from the germline V gene are KGHSH and LQKENI.